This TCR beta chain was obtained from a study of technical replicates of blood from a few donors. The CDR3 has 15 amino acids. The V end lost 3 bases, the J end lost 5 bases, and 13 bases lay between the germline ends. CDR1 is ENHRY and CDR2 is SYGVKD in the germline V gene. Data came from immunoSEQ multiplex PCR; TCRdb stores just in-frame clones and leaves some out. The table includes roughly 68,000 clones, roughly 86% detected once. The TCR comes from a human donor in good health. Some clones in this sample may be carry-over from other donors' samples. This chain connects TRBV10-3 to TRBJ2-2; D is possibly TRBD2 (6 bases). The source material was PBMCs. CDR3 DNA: TGTGCCATCAGTGATGCCGGAGGGCAGACCGGGGAGCTGTTTTTT. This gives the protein CAISDAGGQTGELFF.